These 10 T cell receptor beta chains originate from one sample sequenced in a study of T cells in localized non-small cell lung cancer. The repertoire was sequenced with immunoSEQ multiplex PCR; TCRdb's copy has only in-frame clones and lacks some. This table holds around 36,000 clones, 70% to 80% found once. Sequencing was performed on PBMCs, taken before any cancer treatment. The receptors originated from a woman aged 35-75 years with stage II squamous cell lung carcinoma.

The J gene is TRBJ1-1, the V gene TRBV6-6; unclear D gene. V lost 6 bases and J 5 bases, leaving 7 bases between the germline ends. The germline CDR1 and CDR2 sequences are MNHNY and SVGAGI (reference sequence). CDR3 length equals 11 residues. Written as DNA, the CDR3 is TGTGCCAGCAGCTCTGCGACTGAAGCTTTCTTT. This sequence encodes CASSSATEAFF.

V is TRBV27 and J is TRBJ1-2; 9 bases are shared with TRBD1. Per germline, CDR1 MNHEY and CDR2 SMNVEV (reference sequence). The CDR3 contains 15 residues. The trim removed 2 bases at V and 6 bases at J, leaving 7 bases unmatched. Here the CDR3 reads CASSLQDRGLDGYTF. The CDR3 nucleotides read TGTGCCAGCAGTTTACAGGACAGGGGCTTGGATGGCTACACCTTC.

The chain couples TRBV29-1 to TRBJ1-1; D gene unclear. This CDR3 comprises 13 residues. Germline CDR1 SQVTM, CDR2 ANQGSEA. Between the trimmed V and J ends, which lost 1 base and 5 bases, there was a span of 11 bases. CDR3 sequence (DNA): TGCAGCGTTGAAGTAACGGCAGAGACTGAAGCTTTCTTT. Its translation is CSVEVTAETEAFF.

The chain carries TRBV4-3 and TRBJ2-7, with 10 bases that match TRBD2. The CDR3 covers 16 residues. V lost 1 base to trimming and J lost 3 bases; unmatched junction nucleotides: 6. The V gene's germline CDR1 is LGHNA and CDR2 YSLEER. CDR3 nucleotide sequence: TGCGCCAGCAGCCAAGTAGGGCTAGCGGGAGTCTACGAGCAGTACTTC. Amino acids: CASSQVGLAGVYEQYF.

The V gene is TRBV28, the J gene TRBJ2-2, with 9 bases aligning to TRBD2. V shed 7 bases, J shed 6 bases, and the junction held 9 bases outside the gene matches. Per the germline V gene, CDR1 is MDHEN and CDR2 is SYDVKM. The CDR3 has 15 amino acids. This CDR3 is CASKVAGGPAGELFF. The CDR3 DNA follows: TGTGCCAGCAAGGTGGCGGGAGGGCCCGCCGGGGAGCTGTTTTTT. The whole variable domain, remainder taken from reference TRBV28 and TRBJ2-2, is DVKVTQSSRYLVKRTGEKVFLECVQDMDHENMFWYRQDPGLGLRLIYFSYDVKMKEKGDIPEGYSVSREKKERFSLILESASTNQTSMYLCASKVAGGPAGELFFGEGSRLTVL.

V and J are TRBV27 and TRBJ2-1; 8 bases fit TRBD2. Germline assignment: CDR1 MNHEY and CDR2 SMNVEV (reference sequence). Trimming removed 2 bases from V and 5 bases from J; junction bases left unmatched: 11. The CDR3 covers 17 residues. As DNA, the CDR3 is TGTGCCAGCAGTTTACGGTTGGGGCTAGCGGGCCACAATGAGCAGTTCTTC. Its protein is CASSLRLGLAGHNEQFF.

V and J are TRBV7-2 and TRBJ2-2; 15 bases fit TRBD2. This CDR3 region has 16 residues. Trimming at V came to 6 bases and at J to 5 bases, leaving 4 bases not matched to a gene. CDR1 is SGHTA and CDR2 is FQGNSA in the germline V gene. The CDR3 here is CASRAGLAGGTGELFF. The CDR3 region has the DNA TGTGCCAGCAGGGCGGGACTAGCGGGAGGAACCGGGGAGCTGTTTTTT.

The chain recombines TRBV11-1 with TRBJ2-1; 11 bases match TRBD2. Trimming at V came to 6 bases and at J to 4 bases, leaving 2 bases not matched to a gene. Germline V lookup: CDR1 SGHAT, CDR2 FQDESV (reference sequence). The CDR3 loop spans 14 amino acids. The CDR3 sequence: CASSGTSGYNEQFF. In DNA form, the CDR3 reads TGTGCCAGCAGTGGGACTAGCGGATACAATGAGCAGTTCTTC.

The V gene is TRBV4-3, the J gene TRBJ1-6; no firm D call. Trimming took off 0 bases at V and 9 bases at J, with 9 bases between the two ends. Germline CDR1 reads LGHNA; CDR2 reads YSLEER. The CDR3 is made up of 14 amino acids. The CDR3 bases are TGCGCCAGCAGCCAAGACACGAGCACTTCACCCCTCCACTTT. It yields the protein CASSQDTSTSPLHF.

This clone has a handful of counts. The CDR3 nucleotides read TGTGCCAGTAGTGGGACAGCGAATTCACCCCTCCACTTT. Translated, it gives CASSGTANSPLHF. The genes are TRBV19 and TRBJ1-6, with TRBD1 matching over 7 bases. The germline V gene encodes CDR1 LNHDA and CDR2 SQIVND (reference sequence). V shed 5 bases and J 7 bases; nucleotides not matched to a gene: 2. CDR3 length: 13 residues. Based on the CDR3 plus reference TRBV19 and TRBJ1-6, the full variable domain is DGGITQSPKYLFRKEGQNVTLSCEQNLNHDAMYWYRQDPGQGLRLIYYSQIVNDFQKGDIAEGYSVSREKKESFPLTVTSAQKNPTAFYLCASSGTANSPLHFGNGTRLTVT.